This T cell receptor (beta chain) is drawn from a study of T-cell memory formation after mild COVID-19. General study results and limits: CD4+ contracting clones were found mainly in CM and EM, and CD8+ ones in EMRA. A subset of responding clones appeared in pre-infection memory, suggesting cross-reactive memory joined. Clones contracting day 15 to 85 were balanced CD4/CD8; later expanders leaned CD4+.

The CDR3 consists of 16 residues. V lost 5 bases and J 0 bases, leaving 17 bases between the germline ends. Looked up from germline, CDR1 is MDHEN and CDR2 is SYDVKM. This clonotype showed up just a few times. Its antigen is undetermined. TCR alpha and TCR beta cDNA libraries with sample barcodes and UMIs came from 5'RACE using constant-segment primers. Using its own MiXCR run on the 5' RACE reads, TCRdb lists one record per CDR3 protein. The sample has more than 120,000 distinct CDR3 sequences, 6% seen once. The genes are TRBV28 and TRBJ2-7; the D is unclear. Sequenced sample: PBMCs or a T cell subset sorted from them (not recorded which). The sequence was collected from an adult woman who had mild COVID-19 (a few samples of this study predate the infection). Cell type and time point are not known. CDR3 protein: CASSPLGRRSSYEQYF. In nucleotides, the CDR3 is TGTGCCAGCAGTCCTTTAGGACGGCGGAGCTCCTACGAGCAGTACTTC.